A selection of T cell receptor beta chains follows, all from one sample in a study of CD8+ T cells in alopecia areata. Clones were sequenced by immunoSEQ multiplex PCR, and TCRdb holds only the in-frame ones, with some missing. The repertoire consists of approximately 13,000 clones, with under 60% occurring once and the leading ten covering about a tenth. The material sequenced was skin, taken at week 0. All receptors derive from a human donor with alopecia areata. Each CDR3 is given with its conserved first and last residue. The D gene is left open where the match is weak. Not every row has a clone size; where given, it reads once, few, many or a size class.

V gene	D gene	J gene	clone size	CDR3 DNA	CDR3 protein
TRBV18	-	TRBJ1-1	-	TGTGCCAGCTCACTACAGGGAAGGGTCACTGAAGCTTTCTTT	CASSLQGRVTEAFF
TRBV13	-	TRBJ1-2	-	TGTGCCAGCAGCCTATCCCGGAGGGGGAGCGGCTACACCTTC	CASSLSRRGSGYTF
TRBV20-1	-	TRBJ2-5	-	TGCAGTGCTAGCCCGGGCCAGACCCAGTACTTC	CSASPGQTQYF
TRBV2	-	TRBJ1-2	few	TGTGCCAGCAGTGAAATGATGGGGGGCTATGGCTACACCTTC	CASSEMMGGYGYTF
TRBV7-2	TRBD2	TRBJ2-5	-	TGTGCCAGCAGCACTACGACTAGCGGGGGGTTGACCCAGTACTTC	CASSTTTSGGLTQYF
TRBV5-4	-	TRBJ2-7	-	TGTGCCAGCAGCACGCCAGGGGGGCCGTACGAGCAGTACTTC	CASSTPGGPYEQYF
TRBV30	-	TRBJ2-5	-	TGTGCCTGGAGTGTACTCAGAGAGACCCAGTACTTC	CAWSVLRETQYF
TRBV5-1	-	TRBJ2-7	few	TGCGCCAGCAGCTTCCTAGAGCCCTACGAGCAGTACTTC	CASSFLEPYEQYF
TRBV6-1	-	TRBJ2-7	-	TGTGCCAGCAGTGCTCGGCGAGGGGAAGGGAACGAGCAGTACTTC	CASSARRGEGNEQYF
TRBV4-2	TRBD2	TRBJ2-3	-	TGTGCCAGCAGCCAAGAAAATAGCGGGGGGGCCGCAGATACGCAGTATTTT	CASSQENSGGAADTQYF
TRBV7-9	-	TRBJ1-2	-	TGTGCCAGCAGCTTGACGGGGCTGGATGGCTACACCTTC	CASSLTGLDGYTF
TRBV29-1	-	TRBJ2-5	-	TGCAGCGTTGAAGATCTCAGGGCACGGTTACAAGAGACCCAGTACTTC	CSVEDLRARLQETQYF
TRBV5-1	TRBD2	TRBJ2-1	-	TGCGCCAGCAGCCCTCGGACTAGCGGGGGGAATGAGCAGTTCTTC	CASSPRTSGGNEQFF
TRBV5-4	-	TRBJ2-3	few	TGTGCCAGCAGCCTAGGCTGGGGTGCAGATACGCAGTATTTT	CASSLGWGADTQYF
TRBV6-6	TRBD1	TRBJ1-5	few	TGTGCCAGCAGGACAGGGGGCGTTAACAATCAGCCCCAGCATTTT	CASRTGGVNNQPQHF
TRBV4-1	-	TRBJ1-2	-	TGCGCCAGCAGCCAAGAAGGAGGGCCTTCGACAGCTGCTAACTATGGCTACACCTTC	CASSQEGGPSTAANYGYTF
TRBV4-1	-	TRBJ1-2	-	TGCGCCAGCAGCCAACTACTAGACAGCCAATATGGCTACACCTTC	CASSQLLDSQYGYTF
TRBV20-1	-	TRBJ1-6	-	TGCAGTGCTAGCCCCCATTCACCCCTCCACTTT	CSASPHSPLHF
TRBV4-1	-	TRBJ1-5	-	TGCGCCAGCAGCCAAGAAGGAACAGACAATCAGCCCCAGCATTTT	CASSQEGTDNQPQHF
TRBV27	-	TRBJ2-7	-	TGTGCCAGCAGTCCTTCGTGGACAGCCAGCTCCTACGAGCAGTACTTC	CASSPSWTASSYEQYF
TRBV7-9	-	TRBJ1-1	-	TGTGCCAGCAGGTCAAAAGTGGGTCAAAACGAAGCTTTCTTT	CASRSKVGQNEAFF
TRBV11-2	TRBD1	TRBJ2-1	-	TGTGCCAGCAGCTCGGACAGGGCCACCTACAATGAGCAGTTCTTC	CASSSDRATYNEQFF